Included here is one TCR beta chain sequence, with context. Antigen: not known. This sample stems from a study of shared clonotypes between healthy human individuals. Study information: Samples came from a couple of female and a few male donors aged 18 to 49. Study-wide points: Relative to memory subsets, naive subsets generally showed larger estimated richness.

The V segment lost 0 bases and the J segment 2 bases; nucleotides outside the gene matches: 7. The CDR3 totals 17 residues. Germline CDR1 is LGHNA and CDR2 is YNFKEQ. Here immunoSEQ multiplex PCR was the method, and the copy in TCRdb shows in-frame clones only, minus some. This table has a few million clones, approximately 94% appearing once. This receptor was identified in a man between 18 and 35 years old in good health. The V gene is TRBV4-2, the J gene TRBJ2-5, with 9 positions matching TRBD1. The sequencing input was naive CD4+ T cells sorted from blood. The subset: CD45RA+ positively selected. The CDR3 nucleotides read TGTGCCAGCAGCCAAGATATACAGGGGGCGGGTCAAGAGACCCAGTACTTC. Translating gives CASSQDIQGAGQETQYF.